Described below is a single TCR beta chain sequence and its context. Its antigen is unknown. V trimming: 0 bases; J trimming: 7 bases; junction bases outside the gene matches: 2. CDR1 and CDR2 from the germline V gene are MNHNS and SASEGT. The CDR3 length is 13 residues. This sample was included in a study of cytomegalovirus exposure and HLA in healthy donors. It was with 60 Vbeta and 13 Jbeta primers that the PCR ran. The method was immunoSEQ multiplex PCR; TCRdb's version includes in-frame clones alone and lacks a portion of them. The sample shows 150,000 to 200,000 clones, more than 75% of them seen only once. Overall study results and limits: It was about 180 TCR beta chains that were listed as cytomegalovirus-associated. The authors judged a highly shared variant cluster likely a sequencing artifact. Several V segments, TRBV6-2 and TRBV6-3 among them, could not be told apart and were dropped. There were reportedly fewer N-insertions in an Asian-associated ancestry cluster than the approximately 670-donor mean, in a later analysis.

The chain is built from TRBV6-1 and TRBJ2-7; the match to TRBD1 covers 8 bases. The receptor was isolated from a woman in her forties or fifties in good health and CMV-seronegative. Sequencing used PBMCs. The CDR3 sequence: CASSEARGQEQYF. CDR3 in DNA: TGTGCCAGCAGTGAAGCCAGGGGGCAAGAGCAGTACTTC.